The 13 T cell receptor beta chains below come from one sample, sequenced in a study of blood T cell repertoires in COVID-19. TCRdb keeps only in-frame clones here, not all; method: immunoSEQ multiplex PCR. The sample consists of tens of thousands of clones, 90% of them appearing once. Sequenced material: peripheral blood. The receptors shown here come from a man in his sixties with acute or convalescent COVID-19.

This clone has just one count. V gene TRBV9 combines with J gene TRBJ2-2; 9 positions agree with TRBD1. Trimming took 4 bases from V and 4 from J; bases not matched to a gene: 8. The CDR3 length is 16 residues. CDR1 and CDR2 (germline): SGDLS, YYNGEE. The chain's CDR3 is CASSSPGTGITGELFF. CDR3 nucleotides: TGTGCCAGCAGCAGTCCCGGGACAGGGATCACCGGGGAGCTGTTTTTT.

This clone is a singleton in its sample. The genes are TRBV9 and TRBJ2-1, with 7 bases matching TRBD2. V lost 0 bases and J lost 5; bases outside the gene matches: 2. Germline V lookup: CDR1 SGDLS, CDR2 YYNGEE. The CDR3 has 14 amino acids. CDR3 residues: CASSVAGGNNEQFF. In DNA, the CDR3 is TGTGCCAGCAGCGTAGCGGGAGGAAACAATGAGCAGTTCTTC.

This chain links TRBV15 with TRBJ2-1, with TRBD1 identical over 9 bases. The CDR3 contains 15 residues. Germline V lookup: CDR1 LNHNV, CDR2 YYDKDF (reference sequence). V lost 5 bases, J lost 0 bases, and 2 bases stayed unmatched. CDR3: CATSGGQGSYNEQFF. The CDR3 DNA follows: TGTGCCACCAGCGGGGGACAGGGCTCCTACAATGAGCAGTTCTTC.

This chain connects TRBV9 to TRBJ1-1, with no clear D. The CDR3 contains 15 residues. The germline V and J ends were trimmed by 0 bases and 2 bases, with 11 bases remaining between them. Germline V gene data show CDR1 as SGDLS and CDR2 as YYNGEE. The CDR3 DNA sequence: TGTGCCAGCAGCGTAGGCCAGACTACTAACACTGAAGCTTTCTTT. It yields the protein CASSVGQTTNTEAFF.

The rearrangement joins TRBV19 to TRBJ2-7, with 7 bases aligning to TRBD1. This CDR3 contains 13 residues. V was pared by 10 bases and J by 2 bases, with 8 bases of the junction left unmatched. Germline CDR1 LNHDA, CDR2 SQIVND (reference sequence). The CDR3 sequence: CATEDRLTYEQYF. CDR3 sequence (DNA): TGTGCCACCGAGGACAGGTTAACCTACGAGCAGTACTTC.

The rearrangement links TRBV27 to TRBJ1-4; tentatively, D is TRBD1 (6 bases). V was pared by 3 bases and J by 2 bases, with 28 bases between. The CDR3 totals 21 residues. Germline lookup yields CDR1 MNHEY and CDR2 SMNVEV (reference sequence). The CDR3 region is CASSLGLFLFRQAGTNEKLFF. CDR3 DNA: TGTGCCAGCAGTTTGGGGCTTTTCCTATTTCGACAGGCAGGGACTAATGAAAAACTGTTTTTT.

The chain carries TRBV6-2 or TRBV6-3 and TRBJ2-1, with 7 bases matching TRBD2. This CDR3 has 16 residues. The V gene end was trimmed by 5 bases and the J gene end by 2 bases; junction bases not matched to a gene: 9. CDR1 is MNHEY, CDR2 SVGEGT, per germline. In nucleotides, the CDR3 is TGTGCCAGCAGTCGACACCTAGCGGTAGCCTACAATGAGCAGTTCTTC. Its protein product is CASSRHLAVAYNEQFF.

This sequence joins TRBV5-4 and TRBJ2-3, with a possible D match to TRBD2 (5 bases). V lost 2 bases to trimming and J lost 8 bases, with 27 bases between them. Germline assignment: CDR1 SGHNT and CDR2 YYREEE (reference sequence). The CDR3 spans 18 residues. CDR3 residues: CASSLGPTRRSLGATQYF. CDR3 bases: TGTGCCAGCAGCTTAGGCCCGACAAGGAGGTCGTTGGGTGCTACGCAGTATTTT.

The CDR3 DNA sequence: TGTGCCAGCAGTGAATTGACAGGTTTTAAGTACTTC. It encodes CASSELTGFKYF. The chain recombines TRBV6-1 with TRBJ2-7; a possible D gene is TRBD1 (6 bases). The V end was cut by 2 bases, the J end by 11 bases, with 13 bases between. The CDR3 loop spans 12 amino acids. Germline assignment: CDR1 MNHNS and CDR2 SASEGT.

The V and J genes are TRBV6-6 and TRBJ1-2, with D maybe TRBD1 (5 bases). V was cut by 0 bases and J by 8 bases, with 7 bases left in between. This CDR3 contains 12 residues. CDR1 is MNHNY, CDR2 SVGAGI, per germline (reference sequence). The CDR3: CASSYSGGGYTF. The CDR3 DNA sequence: TGTGCCAGCAGTTACTCGGGGGGAGGCTACACCTTC.

The rearrangement links TRBV3-1 (or the pseudogene TRBV3-2) to TRBJ2-7, with D uncertain. The CDR3 is 11 amino acids. Germline V gene sequence: CDR1 LGHDT, CDR2 YNNKEL (reference sequence). V was clipped by 0 bases and J by 9 bases, with 6 bases between them. The CDR3 spells CASSQEVRQYF. For the CDR3, the DNA is TGTGCCAGCAGCCAAGAGGTGAGGCAGTACTTC.

The chain uses TRBV7-9 and TRBJ2-3; 10 positions agree with TRBD2. CDR3 length equals 15 residues. Losses at the gene ends were 2 bases for V and 1 base for J; bases not matched to a gene: 0. The germline gives CDR1 SEHNR, CDR2 FQNEAQ (reference sequence). The CDR3 is CASSLLAGGTDTQYF. Here the CDR3 DNA reads TGTGCCAGCAGCTTACTAGCGGGAGGCACAGATACGCAGTATTTT.

The chain carries TRBV18 and TRBJ1-5, with 9 bases that match TRBD1. Germline V gene data show CDR1 as KGHSH and CDR2 as LQKENI. The CDR3 runs to 15 residues. V lost 0 bases, J lost 7 bases, and 4 bases stayed unmatched. CDR3 sequence reads: CASSPPSGTGQPQHF. The CDR3 coding sequence is TGTGCCAGCTCACCACCATCCGGGACAGGGCAGCCCCAGCATTTT.